The clone carrying this T cell receptor (beta chain) was recorded at least ten times. What it binds is unknown. TCRdb redid the calling of the 5' RACE reads with MiXCR, one entry per CDR3 protein. This sample has more than 10,000 distinct CDR3 sequences, with roughly 15% found just once. The sample belongs to a study of spatial heterogeneity in lung cancer. Study-wide points: One measure, the expanded intratumoral alpha and beta TCR count, tracked tumor mutation counts.

The J segment lost 1 base and the V segment lost 5 bases, leaving 4 bases of the junction unmatched. CDR1 and CDR2 (germline): MNHEY, SVGAGI. This CDR3 is built from 15 residues. The time point is: sample taken at primary tumor resection. There were roughly 78 donors, all of them untreated patients with early-stage non-small cell lung cancer. Unsorted whole RNA samples from tumor, nontumor lung or frozen PBMC were sequenced. The V gene is TRBV6-5, the J gene TRBJ2-1, with TRBD1 matching over 8 bases. The starting material was lung tumor tissue, obtained at surgery. The clonotype originates from a male donor with early-stage non-small cell lung cancer. The DNA for the CDR3 is TGTGCCAGCAGTCTCAGGGGGCAGTCCTACAATGAGCAGTTCTTC. It encodes CASSLRGQSYNEQFF.